The 9 T cell receptor beta chains reported below all come from one sample, sequenced in a study of molecular identifiers for immune sequencing clone quantification (dated by TCRdb to 2016 to 2019). Libraries were constructed by PCR. The instrument given in TCRdb is NextSeq 500. Clones were called with MiXCR by TCRdb after fastp trimmed the public reads at Q25, and only in-frame beta chains were retained. One record per CDR3 amino acid sequence lists the most common genes and DNA. The table for this sample lists over 85,000 distinct CDR3 sequences; under 40% of them were counted only once. Jointly, the top ten make up around a tenth of the sample. Sequencing was done on a sample of naive CD8+ T cells from blood, with Jurkat cell RNA spiked in. Explained via the paper, the cell subset or site label denotes: FACS-sorted CD8+CD4-CCR7+CD45RA+ naive T cells. All receptors come from a human donor in good health. Some libraries in this study had Jurkat cell RNA spiked in.

Worth noting for this clonotype: This sequence may be a read error, since a much larger clone differs from it by one base. V and J are TRBV25-1 and TRBJ2-1; D call uncertain. The CDR3 runs 15 residues. In germline, CDR1 is MGHDK, CDR2 SYGVNS. The CDR3 here is CASSAPAVQLNEQIF. The CDR3 DNA reads TGTGCCAGCAGTGCTCCCGCGGTCCAACTCAATGAGCAGATCTTC.

In its sample, this clonotype was seen once. V is TRBV29-1 and J is TRBJ1-2; a weak D match, TRBD1 (5 bases). Looked up from germline, CDR1 is SQVTM and CDR2 is ANQGSEA. V lost 2 bases and J 0 bases, leaving 13 bases between the germline ends. This CDR3 region has 15 residues. The CDR3 sequence: CSVETRDSSNYGYTF. DNA of the CDR3: TGCAGCGTTGAAACCCGGGACTCTTCTAACTATGGCTACACCTTC.

The gene calls are TRBV18 and TRBJ2-6, with TRBD2 identical over 8 bases. Unmatched junction bases numbered 16, after V lost 3 bases and J lost 0 bases. Germline CDR1 and CDR2: KGHSH and LQKENI. The CDR3 has 21 amino acids. The chain's CDR3 is CASSPTVAGFASPSGANVLTF. The CDR3 nucleotides are TGTGCCAGCTCACCGACCGTAGCGGGGTTCGCCAGCCCCTCTGGGGCCAACGTCCTGACTTTC. The variable domain in full, with the rest retrieved from reference TRBV18 and TRBJ2-6, is NAGVMQNPRHLVRRRGQEARLRCSPMKGHSHVYWYRQLPEEGLKFMVYLQKENIIDESGMPKERFSAEFPKEGPSILRIQQVVRGDSAAYFCASSPTVAGFASPSGANVLTFGAGSRLTVL.

This clonotype was picked up a small number of times. This may be a read error: a much more frequent sequence differs by one nucleotide. The genes are TRBV10-3 and TRBJ2-7; D possibly matches TRBD1 or TRBD2 (5 bases each). This CDR3 spans 11 amino acids. The germline V gene has CDR1 ENHRY and CDR2 SYGVKD. The CDR3 coding sequence is TGTGCCATCAGTCAGAGGGACGAGCAGAACTTC. Translated: CAISQRDEQNF.

In regard to this clonotype: A much larger clone sits a single nucleotide away, making a read error possible. V usage is TRBV4-3 and J usage is TRBJ2-1; D ambiguous. Germline loops: CDR1 LGHNA, CDR2 YSLEER. This CDR3 contains 16 residues. The CDR3 DNA is TGCGCCAGCAGCCCGGAGAGCAGAAGCTCCTACAATGAGCAGATCTTC. Protein product: CASSPESRSSYNEQIF.

This chain connects TRBV7-9 to TRBJ2-7, with 7 bases fitting TRBD2. V trimming: 5 bases; J trimming: 3 bases; junction bases outside the gene matches: 13. This CDR3 spans 16 amino acids. Germline V CDR1 and CDR2: SEHNR, FQNEAQ (reference sequence). The CDR3, as DNA: TGTGCCAGCAGCCCCCTAAGCGGGAAGGTCCACTACGAGCAGTACTTC. It specifies CASSPLSGKVHYEQYF. Looking up the rest from reference TRBV7-9 and TRBJ2-7 gives the full variable domain: DTGVSQNPRHKITKRGQNVTFRCDPISEHNRLYWYRQTLGQGPEFLTYFQNEAQLEKSRLLSDRFSAERPKGSFSTLEIQRTEQGDSAMYLCASSPLSGKVHYEQYFGPGTRLTVT.

This clonotype was recorded at least ten times. V and J are TRBV9 and TRBJ2-6, with D unclear. This CDR3 has 14 residues. From germline, CDR1 is SGDLS and CDR2 YYNGEE. V lost 6 bases and J lost 1, with 8 bases in between. This chain's CDR3 is CASMAYSGANVLTF. CDR3 DNA sequence: TGTGCCAGCATGGCGTATTCTGGGGCCAACGTCCTGACTTTC.

This clonotype showed up just a few times. This chain connects TRBV5-6 to TRBJ2-5; 12 bases line up with TRBD2. The CDR3 is 16 residues long. With V trimmed by 1 base and J by 2 bases, 3 bases remained unmatched. Germline V gene data show CDR1 as SGHDT and CDR2 as YYEEEE. The chain's CDR3 is CASSLKLAGGQETQYF. CDR3 nucleotides: TGTGCCAGCAGCTTGAAACTAGCGGGAGGTCAAGAGACCCAGTACTTC.

Regarding this clonotype: One base away lies a much larger clone, so this may be a sequencing read error. Without the conserved terminal phenylalanine or tryptophan, this CDR3 likely stems from a read error. The gene calls are TRBV15 and TRBJ2-5; D not certain. The CDR3 runs 12 residues. The ends were cut back, 0 bases at V and 5 bases at J, with 4 bases in the middle. CDR1 and CDR2 (germline): LNHNV, YYDKDF (reference sequence). CDR3 nucleotide sequence: TGTGCCACCAGCAGAGATGCGGAGACCCAGTACCTC. It is translated as CATSRDAETQYL.